This T cell receptor (beta chain) was retrieved from a study of blood T cell repertoires in COVID-19. As for the study in general: PBMCs, B-cell-depleted T cells, or T cells were the source of the cDNA or gDNA that made up the material.

Trimming cost V 5 bases and J 6 bases; bases outside gene matches: 11. The CDR3 is 15 residues long. CDR1 is SGHAT and CDR2 is FQDESV in the germline V gene (reference sequence). Original handling: Amplified reference gene primers provided the basis for estimating nucleated cell counts. Repertoires were generated with immunoSEQ multiplex PCR, while TCRdb's copy carries only in-frame clones and drops some. Clone size and the V and J calls come from that table; the DNA yielded D and trimming. The sample comprises a few hundred thousand clones, roughly 88% of which are singletons, and under 15% rests with the top ten.

This TCR was recovered from a human donor in a cohort sampled during active COVID-19. The sequenced sample was peripheral blood. This rearrangement joins TRBV11-1 to TRBJ2-7, with TRBD1 identical over 9 bases. The DNA of the CDR3 is TGTGCCAGCAGCCGGCCGGGACAGGGTGTGCGCGAGCAGTACTTC. It is translated as CASSRPGQGVREQYF.